Listed here are 6 T cell receptor beta chains from one sample, sequenced in a study of brain T cells in children with intractable seizures. Sequencing used immunoSEQ multiplex PCR; TCRdb keeps in-frame clones, though not all of them. The repertoire consists of about 340,000 clones, with more than 85% occurring once and the leading ten covering 5% to 7%. Time point denoted: blood from clinic visit 5 months post-surgery; TSC patient then seizure free. The sequences come from peripheral blood, collected 4 to 6 months after surgery. The source of these receptors is a boy under two years old with tuberous sclerosis and intractable seizures.

The J gene is TRBJ2-7, the V gene TRBV29-1; D is undetermined. The germline V and J ends were trimmed by 1 base and 3 bases, with 10 bases remaining between them. Germline lookup yields CDR1 SQVTM and CDR2 ANQGSEA. The length of the CDR3 is 13 residues. For the CDR3, the DNA is TGCAGCGTTGAAGGGGGTAAGAACTACGAGCAGTACTTC. Encoded protein: CSVEGGKNYEQYF.

The V gene is TRBV7-9, the J gene TRBJ2-1; 9 nucleotides align to TRBD2. Germline CDR1 SEHNR, CDR2 FQNEAQ (reference sequence). CDR3 size: 16 residues. Trimming cost V 2 bases and J 9 bases; bases outside gene matches: 11. In DNA form, the CDR3 reads TGTGCCAGCAGCTTAAGCATAGTAGCGGGAGTAGTTGAGCAGTTCTTC. This translates into CASSLSIVAGVVEQFF.

The chain uses TRBV6-6 and TRBJ2-2; D possibly corresponds to TRBD1 (8 bases). Trimming removed 5 bases from V and 3 bases from J, with 13 bases in between. Germline V gene lookup returns CDR1 MNHNY and CDR2 SVGAGI (reference sequence). The CDR3 runs 15 residues. CDR3 residues: CASSRTGRDTGELFF. Here the CDR3 DNA reads TGTGCCAGCAGTCGGACAGGGAGGGACACCGGGGAGCTGTTTTTT.

V and J are TRBV10-3 and TRBJ2-7; D might be TRBD2 (6 bases). Trimming cost V 4 bases and J 6 bases, with 10 bases left between them. The CDR3 consists of 12 residues. Germline-derived CDR1 and CDR2 are ENHRY and SYGVKD. The CDR3 coding sequence is TGTGCCATCAGTGCACTAGCAAGCGAGCAGTACTTC. This sequence encodes CAISALASEQYF.

The chain employs TRBV5-1 and TRBJ2-1; possibly TRBD1 or TRBD2 for D (6 bases each). Germline V gene sequence: CDR1 SGHRS, CDR2 YFSETQ. Trimming left V 5 bases short and J 9 bases short, with 21 bases between. CDR3 length equals 15 residues. The CDR3 coding sequence is TGCGCCAGCAGTTCCTCCGGGGGCTATCGAGTTGAGCAGTTCTTC. Translated: CASSSSGGYRVEQFF.

The rearrangement joins TRBV28 to TRBJ1-2; D may be TRBD1 (5 bases). Trimming removed 1 base from V and 6 bases from J, with 12 bases in between. Per germline, CDR1 MDHEN and CDR2 SYDVKM. The CDR3 spans 14 residues. The CDR3: CASSLLQEANGYTF. DNA for the CDR3: TGTGCCAGCAGTTTATTACAGGAAGCCAATGGCTACACCTTC.